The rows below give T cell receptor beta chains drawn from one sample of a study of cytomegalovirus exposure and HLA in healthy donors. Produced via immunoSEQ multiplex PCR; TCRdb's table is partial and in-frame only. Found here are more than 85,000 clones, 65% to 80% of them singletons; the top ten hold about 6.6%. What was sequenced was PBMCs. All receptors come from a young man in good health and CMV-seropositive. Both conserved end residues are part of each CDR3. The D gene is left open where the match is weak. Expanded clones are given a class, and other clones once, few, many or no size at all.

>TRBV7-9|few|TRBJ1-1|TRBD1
CASSPERGPNTEAFF
TGTGCCAGCAGCCCCGAGAGGGGGCCGAACACTGAAGCTTTCTTT
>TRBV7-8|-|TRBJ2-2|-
CASSLATGSTGELFF
TGTGCCAGCAGCTTAGCTACAGGGTCCACCGGGGAGCTGTTTTTT
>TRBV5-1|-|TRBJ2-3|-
CASRPVSTDTQYF
TGCGCCAGCAGACCGGTCAGCACAGATACGCAGTATTTT
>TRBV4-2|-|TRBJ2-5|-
CASSQDTGMGTQYF
TGTGCCAGCAGCCAAGACACGGGAATGGGGACCCAGTACTTC
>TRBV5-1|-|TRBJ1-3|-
CASAGRGSGAGNTIYF
TGCGCCAGCGCCGGACGGGGCTCGGGAGCTGGAAACACCATATATTTT
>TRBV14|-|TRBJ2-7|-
CASSQRQQANSYEQYF
TGTGCCAGCAGCCAACGACAGCAAGCAAACTCCTACGAGCAGTACTTC
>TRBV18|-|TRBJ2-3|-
CASSPQKDTQYF
TGTGCCAGCTCCCCTCAGAAGGATACGCAGTATTTT
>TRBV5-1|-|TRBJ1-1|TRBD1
CASSLVSGWDRGGNTEAFF
TGCGCCAGCAGCTTGGTTTCGGGGTGGGACAGGGGAGGGAACACTGAAGCTTTCTTT
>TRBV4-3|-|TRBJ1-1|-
CASSQRQNTEAFF
TGCGCCAGCAGCCAACGACAGAACACTGAAGCTTTCTTT
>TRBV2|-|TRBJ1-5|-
CASNSRGLDQPQHF
TGTGCCAGCAATTCTAGGGGCCTCGATCAGCCCCAGCATTTT
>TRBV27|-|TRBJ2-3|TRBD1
CASSLSGQVLFTDTQYF
TGTGCCAGCAGTTTATCCGGACAGGTCCTATTTACAGATACGCAGTATTTT
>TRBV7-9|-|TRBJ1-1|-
CASSQGAGHTEAFF
TGTGCCAGCAGCCAAGGGGCAGGGCACACTGAAGCTTTCTTT
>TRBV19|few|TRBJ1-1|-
CASSMGLTFPGAEAFF
TGTGCCAGTAGTATGGGATTGACATTCCCGGGGGCTGAAGCTTTCTTT
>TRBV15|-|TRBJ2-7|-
CATSSGQPPTGFSYEQYF
TGTGCCACCAGCAGCGGACAACCTCCTACAGGCTTCTCCTACGAGCAGTACTTC
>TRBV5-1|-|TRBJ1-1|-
CASRTSGEYATEAFF
TGCGCCAGCAGGACGTCAGGGGAGTATGCCACTGAAGCTTTCTTT
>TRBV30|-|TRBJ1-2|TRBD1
CAWSRGQGFDGYTF
TGTGCCTGGAGTAGGGGACAGGGTTTCGATGGCTACACCTTC